This TCR beta chain is drawn from a study of identical twins. V was shortened by 2 bases and J by 0 bases, with 11 bases between the two germline ends. Germline-derived CDR1 and CDR2 are SGHAT and FQNNGV. There are 16 residues in the CDR3. From the 5' RACE reads, TCRdb called clonotypes with MiXCR, one entry per CDR3 protein. The data show 240,000 or so distinct CDR3 sequences, about 7% seen once. The data were also submitted as part of a second study, on yellow fever vaccine responses in identical twins.

V is TRBV11-2 and J is TRBJ2-4; possible D gene TRBD1, 6 bases. The sequencing input was memory (CD45RO+) T cells sorted from blood. The TCR originated in a woman aged 18-29 years in good health. The CDR3 region has the DNA TGTGCCAGCAGCTTAAACAGGGCCTTAGCCAAAAACATTCAGTACTTC. This sequence encodes CASSLNRALAKNIQYF.